These 31 T cell receptor beta chains were sequenced from one sample in a study of CXCR3-negative and CXCR3-positive naive CD8 T cells. TRB cDNA was prepared as libraries by UMI-labeled 5' RACE. TCRdb reanalyzed the 5' RACE reads and collapses them to one entry per CDR3 protein, without DNA. Across about 82,000 distinct CDR3 sequences, the top ten clones capture approximately 1% of the sample. The material sequenced was naive CXCR3- CD8+ T cells from blood. Subset denoted: CD45RO-CCR7+CD27+CD95- naive CD8+ T cells lacking CXCR3 (TNR3-). These receptors all come from a human donor in good health. Some clones in this sample may be carry-over from other donors' samples.

The chain recombines TRBV5-1 with TRBJ1-2; the TCRdb D gene call, TRBD1, has no DNA to confirm it. The CDR3 runs 14 residues. Germline values: CDR1 SGHRS, CDR2 YFSETQ. CDR3 residues: CASSLVGADYGYTF.

The J gene is TRBJ2-3, the V gene TRBV15; TCRdb lists TRBD2, though no DNA is available to test this call. The CDR3 runs 17 residues. CDR1 is LNHNV and CDR2 is YYDKDF in the germline V gene (reference sequence). CDR3 sequence reads: CATSSDVAGGSTDTQYF. Filled out from reference TRBV15 and TRBJ2-3, the complete variable domain reads DAMVIQNPRYQVTQFGKPVTLSCSQTLNHNVMYWYQQKSSQAPKLLFHYYDKDFNNEADTPDNFQSRRPNTSFCFLDIRSPGLGDTAMYLCATSSDVAGGSTDTQYFGPGTRLTVL.

The chain links TRBV18 to TRBJ2-7; TCRdb's D call of TRBD2 is untestable without DNA. Germline V gene data show CDR1 as KGHSH and CDR2 as LQKENI. The CDR3 totals 12 residues. CDR3 loop: CASGDGPAEQYF.

The chain combines TRBV20-1 with TRBJ2-7. Per the germline V gene, CDR1 is DFQATT and CDR2 is SNEGSKA (reference sequence). This CDR3 contains 11 residues. CDR3 sequence: CSATDYYEQYF.

This chain connects TRBV5-5 to TRBJ2-7; checking the TCRdb D call of TRBD2 is not possible without DNA. CDR1 and CDR2 (germline): SGHKS, YYEKEE (reference sequence). The CDR3 is 18 residues long. CDR3 loop: CASSLGAGGSQYSYEQYF.

The gene calls are TRBV7-9 and TRBJ2-5. CDR3 length: 14 residues. The germline V gene encodes CDR1 SEHNR and CDR2 FQNEAQ (reference sequence). CDR3 in amino acids: CASGSQYPEETQYF.

The rearrangement joins TRBV5-6 to TRBJ1-5. CDR3 length equals 15 residues. Germline-derived CDR1 and CDR2 are SGHDT and YYEEEE. The CDR3 is CASSLGAQGNQPQHF.

The rearrangement joins TRBV28 to TRBJ2-7; TCRdb reports TRBD2, a call that lacks DNA to check it against. The CDR3 extends over 13 amino acids. CDR1 and CDR2 (germline): MDHEN, SYDVKM. This chain's CDR3 is CASSSLLAYEQYF.

The rearrangement joins TRBV7-3 to TRBJ2-3; no DNA is available, so the TRBD2 call from TCRdb remains unchecked. This CDR3 region has 17 residues. Germline V lookup: CDR1 SGHTA, CDR2 FQGTGA. CDR3 residues: CASSRSGGAGITDTQYF.

CDR3 loop: CASEGVQSYEQYF. The V call is TRBV6-2 or TRBV6-3, the J call TRBJ2-7; TCRdb indicates TRBD2, and absent DNA this call remains unverified. The CDR3 extends over 13 amino acids. Germline V gene data show CDR1 as MNHEY and CDR2 as SVGEGT.

This chain uses TRBV12-3 or TRBV12-4 with TRBJ1-1; the TCRdb call, TRBD1, lacks DNA for checking. CDR3 length: 16 amino acids. The CDR3: CASSFGGLSMNTEAFF.

This chain links TRBV7-9 with TRBJ2-3. The CDR3 has 15 residues. The germline V gene has CDR1 SEHNR and CDR2 FQNEAQ (reference sequence). CDR3 in amino acids: CASSASVGSTDTQYF.

The CDR3: CASSQALRRPGVYTDTQYF. The chain is built from TRBV3-1 and TRBJ2-3; TCRdb's assignment of TRBD1 cannot be checked, as there is no DNA. This CDR3 spans 19 amino acids. The germline CDR1 and CDR2 sequences are LGHDT and YNNKEL (reference sequence).

The chain has TRBV7-9 and TRBJ2-7; the D call of TRBD2 rests on TCRdb alone, since no DNA is present to check it. The germline gives CDR1 SEHNR, CDR2 FQNEAQ (reference sequence). This CDR3 is built from 12 residues. CDR3 in amino acids: CAGSLGATEQYF.

The chain is built from TRBV29-1 and TRBJ2-1. This CDR3 region has 13 residues. Germline values: CDR1 SQVTM, CDR2 ANQGSEA. This CDR3 is CSVEDSLYNEQFF.

This chain uses TRBV14 with TRBJ2-1; TCRdb outputs TRBD2, but without DNA this stays unchecked. The CDR3 is 13 residues long. The germline CDR1 and CDR2 sequences are SGHDN and FVKESK. The CDR3 sequence is CASGLAYYNEQFF.

V is TRBV12-5 and J is TRBJ2-1. Germline V gene sequence: CDR1 LGHNT, CDR2 FRNRAP. This CDR3 has 12 residues. CDR3 residues: CASGLGWNEQFF.

The chain carries TRBV9 and TRBJ2-2. This CDR3 is 14 amino acids long. CDR1 and CDR2 from the germline V gene are SGDLS and YYNGEE. The CDR3 spells CASSPRQNTGELFF.

The V gene is TRBV29-1, the J gene TRBJ2-5; with no DNA, the TCRdb D assignment of TRBD1 cannot be verified. The germline gives CDR1 SQVTM, CDR2 ANQGSEA. There are 13 residues in the CDR3. This chain's CDR3 is CSTWDRGGETQYF. Based on the CDR3 plus reference TRBV29-1 and TRBJ2-5, the full variable domain is SAVISQKPSRDICQRGTSLTIQCQVDSQVTMMFWYRQQPGQSLTLIATANQGSEATYESGFVIDKFPISRPNLTFSTLTVSNMSPEDSSIYLCSTWDRGGETQYFGPGTRLLVL.

CDR3 loop: CSVEDRGPSYEQYF. J is TRBJ2-7 and V is TRBV29-1; TCRdb indicates TRBD1, and absent DNA this call remains unverified. Germline CDR1 SQVTM, CDR2 ANQGSEA. CDR3 size: 14 residues.

The J gene is TRBJ2-7, the V gene TRBV4-1; the TRBD2 assignment by TCRdb is unverifiable without DNA. The CDR3 is 13 amino acids. CDR1 is MGHRA and CDR2 is YSYEKL in the germline V gene. CDR3 sequence: CASSPGLDGEQYF.

The chain recombines TRBV6-2 or TRBV6-3 with TRBJ2-1. CDR3 length equals 18 residues. From germline, CDR1 is MNHEY and CDR2 SVGEGT. CDR3 amino acids: CASSSRQRWESSYNEQFF.

V gene TRBV7-2 combines with J gene TRBJ1-6; TCRdb designates TRBD1, a call that cannot be tested without DNA. The CDR3 runs to 16 residues. The germline gives CDR1 SGHTA, CDR2 FQGNSA. CDR3 protein: CASSLMEAGAGSPLHF.

The chain links TRBV6-2 or TRBV6-3 to TRBJ2-7; the D call of TRBD1 rests on TCRdb alone, since no DNA is present to check it. Looked up from germline, CDR1 is MNHEY and CDR2 is SVGEGT. The CDR3 runs to 14 residues. The CDR3 spells CASTDGTGNYEQYF.

The CDR3 spells CSLERQLPYGYTF. V gene TRBV29-1 combines with J gene TRBJ1-2; without DNA, the TCRdb call of TRBD1 cannot be checked. The CDR3 has 13 residues. Per the germline V gene, CDR1 is SQVTM and CDR2 is ANQGSEA.

The chain has TRBV27 and TRBJ2-1; TCRdb names TRBD2, which stays unverified in the absence of DNA. The CDR3 runs to 13 residues. CDR1 and CDR2 (germline): MNHEY, SMNVEV (reference sequence). The CDR3 reads CASNLEGYNEQFF.

V usage is TRBV25-1 and J usage is TRBJ1-1; TCRdb names TRBD1, which stays unverified in the absence of DNA. Germline loops: CDR1 MGHDK, CDR2 SYGVNS. The CDR3 covers 13 residues. The CDR3 loop reads CASSGQGITEAFF.

The V call is TRBV12-3 or TRBV12-4, the J call TRBJ1-2; TCRdb's D call of TRBD1 is untestable without DNA. The CDR3 totals 14 residues. The CDR3 sequence is CASLPGTGNYGYTF.

The V call is TRBV5-6, the J call TRBJ2-1; TCRdb reports TRBD2, a call that lacks DNA to check it against. The CDR3 extends over 17 amino acids. The germline CDR1 and CDR2 sequences are SGHDT and YYEEEE. The CDR3 region is CASSLALAGGSYNEQFF. The entire variable domain, with the rest obtained from reference TRBV5-6 and TRBJ2-1, is as follows: DAGVTQSPTHLIKTRGQQVTLRCSPKSGHDTVSWYQQALGQGPQFIFQYYEEEERQRGNFPDRFSGHQFPNYSSELNVNALLLGDSALYLCASSLALAGGSYNEQFFGPGTRLTVL.

V gene TRBV6-2 or TRBV6-3 combines with J gene TRBJ1-2. CDR3 length: 14 residues. CDR1 is MNHEY and CDR2 is SVGEGT in the germline V gene. The CDR3 loop reads CASSYETIPYGYTF.

The rearrangement uses TRBV29-1 and TRBJ2-1; TCRdb indicates TRBD1, and absent DNA this call remains unverified. CDR1 and CDR2 from the germline V gene are SQVTM and ANQGSEA. The CDR3 spans 12 residues. CDR3 region: CSVDGQGNEQFF.